These T cell receptor beta chains were read from a single sample in a study of blood T cell repertoires in COVID-19. Sequencing used immunoSEQ multiplex PCR; TCRdb keeps in-frame clones, though not all of them. The sample carries some 300,000 clones, over 85% recorded once. The material sequenced was PBMCs or T cells enriched from blood (not recorded which). The receptors originated from a woman between 25 and 40 years old who had recovered from COVID-19. The CDR3 runs from the conserved cysteine through the conserved F or W.

v_gene	j_gene	CDR3aa
TRBV7-2	TRBJ2-7	CASRNLAGVSYEQYF
TRBV5-1	TRBJ1-4	CASSMDTDNEKLFF
TRBV3-1/TRBV3-2	TRBJ1-3	CASSHDTTSGNTIYF
TRBV11-2	TRBJ2-3	CASSLVGQGMDTQYF
TRBV3-1/TRBV3-2	TRBJ2-5	CASSQDLKRQETQYF
TRBV5-1	TRBJ2-7	CASSLRPRGYEQYF
TRBV5-6	TRBJ1-5	CASSRTGYSNQPQHF
TRBV12-5	TRBJ2-3	CASGSKWEGVSADTQYF
TRBV28	TRBJ1-1	CASSLRQGSHTEAFF
TRBV6-5	TRBJ2-7	CASSYSRDLVSYEQYF
TRBV15	TRBJ2-5	CATSRGGLAVGETQYF
TRBV7-9	TRBJ1-3	CASSGQTWRSGNTIYF
TRBV18	TRBJ2-3	CASSPLGAFDTQYF
TRBV5-1	TRBJ2-5	CASSLGASGIVETQYF
TRBV15	TRBJ2-7	CATGFGQGDYEQYF
TRBV9	TRBJ1-1	CASSFGTAQNTEAFF
TRBV5-8	TRBJ1-4	CASSLLTEKLFF
TRBV18	TRBJ2-6	CASSRGSGANVLTF
TRBV4-2	TRBJ2-6	CASSQVGPEGSGANVLTF
TRBV19	TRBJ2-2	CASSKGLWGVTGELFF
TRBV4-1	TRBJ1-1	CASSHPIRQGRTEAFF
TRBV6-5	TRBJ2-3	CASSNGQGGTDTQYF
TRBV27	TRBJ2-1	CASSLLGGGTSSFVPDEQFF
TRBV27	TRBJ1-5	CASSSQGYQPQHF
TRBV10-3	TRBJ1-1	CAIRPRGTEAFF
TRBV5-1	TRBJ1-2	CASSLVETDYGYTF
TRBV7-9	TRBJ1-4	CASSPGQFNEKLFF
TRBV6-5	TRBJ1-5	CASSGFNQPQHF
TRBV27	TRBJ2-2	CASSLFPQGNTGELFF
TRBV3-1/TRBV3-2	TRBJ2-1	CASSQVPGLFNEQFF
TRBV15	TRBJ2-1	CATSSFEREGINEQFF
TRBV19	TRBJ1-1	CASSRYGQGNTEAFF
TRBV11-3	TRBJ1-4	CATRDRGREKLFF
TRBV29-1	TRBJ1-1	CSVEMTVNTEAFF
TRBV6-2/TRBV6-3	TRBJ2-5	CASSPNHAGFGETQYF
TRBV11-2	TRBJ2-7	CASSRSQGQTYEQYF
TRBV7-2	TRBJ1-5	CASSLDRLSNQPQHF
TRBV27	TRBJ2-7	CASSLSGGPSEQYF
TRBV19	TRBJ1-2	CASRQGARRGYTF
TRBV27	TRBJ2-7	CASTSVRDTPYEQYF
TRBV30	TRBJ1-2	CAWSVQDYYGYTF
TRBV5-1	TRBJ2-1	CASSFFSGRGGEQFF
TRBV4-1	TRBJ2-2	CASSRPGQGTGELFF
TRBV6-5	TRBJ2-5	CASSYSRVRKTQYF
TRBV9	TRBJ1-3	CASSGSGTAGNTIYF
TRBV7-2	TRBJ2-2	CASSFMNTGELFF
TRBV11-2	TRBJ2-1	CASSLDRSNNEQFF
TRBV5-6	TRBJ1-6	CASSFGIGQRNSPLHF
TRBV27	TRBJ1-2	CASSLSDRGLRYGYTF
TRBV15	TRBJ1-2	CATSRGRGISDTRYTF
TRBV5-1	TRBJ2-1	CASSPPGTGNNEQFF
TRBV27	TRBJ2-1	CASSSANQGNEQFF
TRBV5-4	TRBJ2-3	CASSLALGADKQYF